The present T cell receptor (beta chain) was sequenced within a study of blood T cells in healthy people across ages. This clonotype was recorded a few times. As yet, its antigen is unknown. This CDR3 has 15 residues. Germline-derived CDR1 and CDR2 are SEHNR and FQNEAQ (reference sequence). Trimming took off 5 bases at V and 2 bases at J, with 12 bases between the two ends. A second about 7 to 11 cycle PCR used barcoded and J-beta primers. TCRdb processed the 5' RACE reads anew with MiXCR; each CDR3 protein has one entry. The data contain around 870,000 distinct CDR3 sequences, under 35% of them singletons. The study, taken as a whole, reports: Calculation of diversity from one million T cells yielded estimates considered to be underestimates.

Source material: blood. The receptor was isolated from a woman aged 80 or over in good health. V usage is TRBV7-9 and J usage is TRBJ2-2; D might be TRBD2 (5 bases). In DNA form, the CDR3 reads TGTGCCAGCAGCCCCGGGAACCTAAACACCGGGGAGCTGTTTTTT. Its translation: CASSPGNLNTGELFF. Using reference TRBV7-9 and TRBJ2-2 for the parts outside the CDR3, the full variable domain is DTGVSQNPRHKITKRGQNVTFRCDPISEHNRLYWYRQTLGQGPEFLTYFQNEAQLEKSRLLSDRFSAERPKGSFSTLEIQRTEQGDSAMYLCASSPGNLNTGELFFGEGSRLTVL.